One sample yielded the 24 T cell receptor beta chains listed below, sequenced in a study of beta chain features in type 1 diabetes. Investigators reverse transcribed all isolated RNA, so they sequenced expressed TCRB transcripts. Libraries were prepared by immunoSEQ multiplex PCR; TCRdb keeps only in-frame clonotypes and omits some of them. The table records some 220,000 clones, roughly a tenth of them present only once. Sample: central memory CD4+ T cells from blood. Every receptor here comes from a man between 18 and 35 years old in good health.

This clone appeared a few times. The CDR3 DNA is TGTGCCAGCAGCTTATATGACACAGATACGCAGTATTTT. It encodes CASSLYDTDTQYF. The V gene is TRBV7-3, the J gene TRBJ2-3; D not certain. Per the germline V gene, CDR1 is SGHTA and CDR2 is FQGTGA. The CDR3 sequence is 13 residues long. Trimming took off 2 bases at V and 2 bases at J, with 5 bases between the two ends.

This clone was observed a few times. DNA of the CDR3: TGTGCCTCCCAGACGGCTAGCGGGAGGGCCGCGACAGATACGCAGTATTTT. Its translation is CASQTASGRAATDTQYF. The J gene is TRBJ2-3, the V gene TRBV10-3, with 12 bases lining up with TRBD2. The V segment lost 11 bases and the J segment 3 bases; nucleotides outside the gene matches: 15. The CDR3 is 17 amino acids. Germline CDR1 reads ENHRY; CDR2 reads SYGVKD.

This clone has more than one count but fewer than ten. Here the CDR3 reads CAWSVQSPRNQPQHF. In nucleotides, the CDR3 is TGTGCCTGGAGTGTACAGTCCCCCCGCAATCAGCCCCAGCATTTT. This rearrangement joins TRBV30 to TRBJ1-5; D call uncertain. Germline CDR1 GTSNPN, CDR2 SVGIG (reference sequence). Trimming removed 0 bases at V and 2 bases at J, with 11 bases between. This CDR3 is 15 amino acids long.

This chain joins TRBV2 and TRBJ1-4, with 7 bases fitting TRBD1. Per the germline V gene, CDR1 is SNHLY and CDR2 is FYNNEI. This CDR3 spans 14 amino acids. The trim removed 6 bases at V and 7 bases at J, leaving 8 bases unmatched. CDR3 coding DNA: TGTGCCAGCAGAGAACAGGGGCTCTCTGAAAAACTGTTTTTT. It is translated as CASREQGLSEKLFF.

This chain joins TRBV29-1 and TRBJ1-2; TRBD1 agrees at 7 bases. Germline CDR1 is SQVTM and CDR2 is ANQGSEA. V lost 6 bases, J lost 3 bases, and 16 bases stayed unmatched. This CDR3 is 16 amino acids long. CDR3 region: CSVTAGRDQGDYGYTF. For the CDR3, the DNA is TGCAGCGTCACCGCAGGCAGGGACCAGGGGGACTATGGCTACACCTTC. Filled out from reference TRBV29-1 and TRBJ1-2, the complete variable domain reads SAVISQKPSRDICQRGTSLTIQCQVDSQVTMMFWYRQQPGQSLTLIATANQGSEATYESGFVIDKFPISRPNLTFSTLTVSNMSPEDSSIYLCSVTAGRDQGDYGYTFGSGTRLTVV.

This chain uses TRBV27 with TRBJ2-7; D perhaps matches TRBD1 (5 bases). From germline, CDR1 is MNHEY and CDR2 SMNVEV (reference sequence). V lost 2 bases and J 4 bases, leaving 12 bases between the germline ends. This CDR3 has 14 residues. The CDR3 DNA reads as TGTGCCAGCAGTTTAAGACAGCCCGGGTACGAGCAGTACTTC. It yields the protein CASSLRQPGYEQYF.

The chain couples TRBV29-1 to TRBJ1-1; maybe TRBD1 (6 bases). The germline V gene encodes CDR1 SQVTM and CDR2 ANQGSEA. The CDR3 is 14 amino acids. Trimming left V 7 bases short and J 0 bases short, with 15 bases between. For the CDR3, the DNA is TGCAGCGCTGCCGGGACATTTATGAACACTGAAGCTTTCTTT. Amino acid sequence: CSAAGTFMNTEAFF.

This clone was seen a few times. The rearrangement uses TRBV19 and TRBJ1-2, with D unclear. The germline V and J ends were trimmed by 1 base and 6 bases, with 9 bases remaining between them. The CDR3 covers 13 residues. Germline V CDR1 and CDR2: LNHDA, SQIVND (reference sequence). The CDR3: CASSIGRGDGYTF. Here the CDR3 DNA reads TGTGCCAGTAGTATAGGACGTGGTGATGGCTACACCTTC.

The V and J genes are TRBV7-6 and TRBJ2-1; D remains ambiguous. CDR1 and CDR2 from the germline V gene are SGHVS and FNYEAQ. Trimming removed 4 bases at V and 3 bases at J, with 19 bases between. The CDR3 has 17 residues. In nucleotides, the CDR3 is TGTGCCAGCAGCTCCCGAATAGCTGGCGGAAGCTACAATGAGCAGTTCTTC. Translated: CASSSRIAGGSYNEQFF.

This clone was seen repeatedly, ten times or more. The chain joins TRBV28 to TRBJ1-2; D is perhaps TRBD1 (6 bases). The CDR3 has 15 residues. Germline V lookup: CDR1 MDHEN, CDR2 SYDVKM. V dropped 7 bases and J dropped 0 bases, with 15 bases sitting between them. For the CDR3, the DNA is TGTGCCAGCAAGGGGGGATTCACTGCTAACTATGGCTACACCTTC. This translates into CASKGGFTANYGYTF.

The chain combines TRBV5-6 with TRBJ2-5, with TRBD2 as a possible D gene (6 bases). V was cut by 4 bases and J by 3 bases, with 16 bases left in between. The CDR3 has 15 residues. In germline, CDR1 is SGHDT, CDR2 YYEEEE. The CDR3 region has the DNA TGTGCCAGCAGCACGACTAGTCTCTGGGAAGAGACCCAGTACTTC. Protein: CASSTTSLWEETQYF.

The chain couples TRBV30 to TRBJ1-1, with D unclear. The germline gives CDR1 GTSNPN, CDR2 SVGIG (reference sequence). The CDR3 extends over 14 amino acids. The V end lost 6 bases, the J end lost 1 base, and 15 bases lay between the germline ends. DNA for the CDR3: TGTGCCTGCACCCCGAGGGCCACGAACACTGAAGCTTTCTTT. Amino acid sequence: CACTPRATNTEAFF.

J is TRBJ2-5 and V is TRBV25-1, with D maybe TRBD1 (5 bases). Germline CDR1 is MGHDK and CDR2 is SYGVNS. V lost 6 bases and J lost 5, with 10 bases in between. This CDR3 is built from 12 residues. The CDR3 DNA follows: TGTGCCAGCAGAAGGGGTGCGGAGACCCAGTACTTC. Its protein is CASRRGAETQYF.

This clone occurred many times. V and J are TRBV13 and TRBJ2-3, with D perhaps TRBD2 (5 bases). V gave up 8 bases and J gave up 2 bases, with 11 bases separating them. The CDR3 loop spans 13 amino acids. In germline, CDR1 is PRHDT, CDR2 FYEKMQ (reference sequence). The CDR3 DNA reads TGTGCCAGCGCGGACTTGTTCACAGATACGCAGTATTTT. Amino acids: CASADLFTDTQYF. Filled out from reference TRBV13 and TRBJ2-3, the complete variable domain reads AAGVIQSPRHLIKEKRETATLKCYPIPRHDTVYWYQQGPGQDPQFLISFYEKMQSDKGSIPDRFSAQQFSDYHSELNMSSLELGDSALYFCASADLFTDTQYFGPGTRLTVL.

This clone was observed a handful of times. The gene calls are TRBV7-2 and TRBJ1-1, with a possible D match to TRBD1 (6 bases). Germline loops: CDR1 SGHTA, CDR2 FQGNSA. The CDR3 contains 14 residues. V lost 7 bases to trimming and J lost 1 base, with 13 bases between them. For the CDR3, the DNA is TGTGCCAGCACCCGGGGGCGGGGGAACACTGAAGCTTTCTTT. Translated, it gives CASTRGRGNTEAFF.

This clone was counted a few times. V is TRBV28 and J is TRBJ2-7; D is perhaps TRBD2 (5 bases). Germline CDR1 MDHEN, CDR2 SYDVKM. V was clipped by 6 bases and J by 2 bases, with 5 bases between them. CDR3 length: 11 residues. The DNA for the CDR3 is TGTGCCAGCAGCGGGACCTACGAGCAGTACTTC. Translation gives CASSGTYEQYF.

This clone was found a few times. The rearrangement joins TRBV11-2 to TRBJ2-7; 10 positions match TRBD2. After removal of 5 bases from V and 0 bases from J, the junction contained 13 bases not matched to a gene. CDR1 SGHAT and CDR2 FQNNGV come from the germline V gene. This CDR3 region has 18 residues. The CDR3: CASSPLWTSGTSSYEQYF. The CDR3, as DNA: TGTGCCAGCAGCCCTCTCTGGACTAGCGGAACCAGCTCCTACGAGCAGTACTTC.

V is TRBV7-2 and J is TRBJ2-5; 7 nucleotides line up with TRBD1. The CDR3 runs to 15 residues. CDR1 and CDR2 (germline): SGHTA, FQGNSA. V lost 5 bases and J lost 2; bases outside the gene matches: 8. The CDR3 protein is CASSVSGTDQETQYF. CDR3 nucleotide sequence: TGTGCCAGCAGCGTATCCGGGACAGATCAAGAGACCCAGTACTTC.

This clone was seen a few times. The rearrangement uses TRBV2 and TRBJ1-2; 9 bases match TRBD1. This CDR3 comprises 13 residues. V was clipped by 1 base and J by 8 bases; unmatched bases: 2. Germline V gene sequence: CDR1 SNHLY, CDR2 FYNNEI. CDR3 in amino acids: CASSEGGQGGYTF. Written as DNA, the CDR3 is TGTGCCAGCAGTGAAGGGGGACAGGGAGGCTACACCTTC.

At least ten counts were recorded for this clone. The genes are TRBV16 and TRBJ1-1, with D uncertain. V lost 0 bases to trimming and J lost 2 bases, with 7 bases between them. The germline V gene encodes CDR1 KGHSY and CDR2 FQNENV. The CDR3 runs to 14 residues. CDR3 DNA: TGTGCCAGCAGCCAATCGTCGATTAACACTGAAGCTTTCTTT. As protein: CASSQSSINTEAFF.

This clone has ten or more counts. The genes are TRBV13 and TRBJ2-1; TRBD1 might be the D (5 bases). The CDR3 sequence is 12 residues long. The germline V gene has CDR1 PRHDT and CDR2 FYEKMQ (reference sequence). V was pared by 5 bases and J by 6 bases, with 8 bases between. This CDR3 is CASSHQGNEQFF. The CDR3 bases are TGTGCCAGCAGCCACCAGGGCAATGAGCAGTTCTTC.

This clone has at least ten counts. This same CDR3 is encoded by further DNA sequences in the sample. The chain employs TRBV7-2 and TRBJ2-1; D is uncertain. Germline assignment: CDR1 SGHTA and CDR2 FQGNSA. The CDR3 loop spans 11 amino acids. Trimming removed 3 bases from V and 4 bases from J, with 1 base in between. CDR3 DNA: TGTGCCAGCAGCTTTTACAATGAGCAGTTCTTC. The encoded protein is CASSFYNEQFF.

This clone was seen more than once but under ten times. The CDR3 region has the DNA TGCGCCAGCAGCCGAACAGGGGAGGTGTATGGCTACACCTTC. Amino acid sequence: CASSRTGEVYGYTF. The genes are TRBV4-3 and TRBJ1-2, with TRBD1 matching 7 bases. Trimming cost V 4 bases and J 5 bases; bases outside gene matches: 7. Germline CDR1 LGHNA, CDR2 YSLEER. The CDR3 extends over 14 amino acids.

This clone was counted only a few times. The chain recombines TRBV2 with TRBJ2-7, with 7 positions matching TRBD1. Unmatched junction bases numbered 3, after V lost 7 bases and J lost 0 bases. The germline CDR1 and CDR2 sequences are SNHLY and FYNNEI. The CDR3 spans 13 residues. CDR3 region: CASTRDSSYEQYF. CDR3 DNA: TGTGCCAGCACCCGGGACAGCTCCTACGAGCAGTACTTC.